This TCR beta chain was found in a study of blood T cell repertoires in COVID-19. Study overall: The cDNA or gDNA used as material had been derived from T cells, B-cell-depleted T cells, or PBMCs.

All enrollees were roughly 18 to 100 years old and from 20 to 30 US areas. Sequencing was performed with immunoSEQ multiplex PCR; in TCRdb, only in-frame clones are kept and a portion is missing. The repertoire has about 150,000 clones, approximately 80% of them found once; the top ten carry 6%. V lost 0 bases and J lost 0, with 9 bases in between. CDR3 length: 16 residues. CDR1 and CDR2 from the germline V gene are SGHNT and YYREEE (reference sequence). The chain employs TRBV5-4 and TRBJ1-4; no clear D. The TCR originated in a woman between 45 and 60 years old who had recovered from COVID-19. Sequencing was done on a sample of PBMCs or T cells enriched from blood (not recorded which). DNA for the CDR3: TGTGCCAGCAGCTTGGGCAGTGGTGCAACTAATGAAAAACTGTTTTTT. Its protein product is CASSLGSGATNEKLFF.